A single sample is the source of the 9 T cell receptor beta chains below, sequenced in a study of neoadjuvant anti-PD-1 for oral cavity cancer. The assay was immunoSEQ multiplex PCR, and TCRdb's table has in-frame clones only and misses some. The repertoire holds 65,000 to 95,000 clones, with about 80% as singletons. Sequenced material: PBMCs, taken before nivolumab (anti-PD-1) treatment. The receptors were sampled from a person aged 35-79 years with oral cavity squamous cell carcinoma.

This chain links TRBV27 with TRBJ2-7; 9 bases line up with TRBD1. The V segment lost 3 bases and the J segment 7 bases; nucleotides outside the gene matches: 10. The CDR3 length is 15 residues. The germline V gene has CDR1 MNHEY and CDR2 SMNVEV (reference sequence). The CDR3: CASSFGSQGAGEQYF. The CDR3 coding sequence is TGTGCCAGCAGTTTCGGATCACAGGGGGCAGGTGAGCAGTACTTC.

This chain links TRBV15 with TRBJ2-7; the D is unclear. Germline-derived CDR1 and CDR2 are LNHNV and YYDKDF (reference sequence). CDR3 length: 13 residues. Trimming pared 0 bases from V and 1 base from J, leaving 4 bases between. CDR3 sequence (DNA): TGTGCCACCAGCAGAGACAGTTCCTACGAGCAGTACTTC. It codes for CATSRDSSYEQYF.

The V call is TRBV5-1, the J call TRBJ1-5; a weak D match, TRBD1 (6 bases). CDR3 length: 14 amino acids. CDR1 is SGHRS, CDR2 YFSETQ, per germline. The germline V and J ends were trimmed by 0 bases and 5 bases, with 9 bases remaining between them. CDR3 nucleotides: TGCGCCAGCAGCTTGGAGGGGGGGTATCAGCCCCAGCATTTT. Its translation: CASSLEGGYQPQHF.

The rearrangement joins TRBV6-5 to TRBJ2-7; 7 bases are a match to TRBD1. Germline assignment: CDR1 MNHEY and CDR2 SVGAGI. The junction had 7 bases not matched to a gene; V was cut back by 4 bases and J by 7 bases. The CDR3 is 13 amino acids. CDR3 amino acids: CASSSEGAGEQYF. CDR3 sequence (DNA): TGTGCCAGCAGTTCCGAGGGGGCAGGGGAGCAGTACTTC.

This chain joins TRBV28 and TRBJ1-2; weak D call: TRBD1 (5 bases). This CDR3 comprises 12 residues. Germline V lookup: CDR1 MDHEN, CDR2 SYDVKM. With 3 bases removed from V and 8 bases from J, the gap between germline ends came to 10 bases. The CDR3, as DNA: TGTGCCAGCAGTTTCAGGGTCGGGGGCTACACCTTC. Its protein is CASSFRVGGYTF.

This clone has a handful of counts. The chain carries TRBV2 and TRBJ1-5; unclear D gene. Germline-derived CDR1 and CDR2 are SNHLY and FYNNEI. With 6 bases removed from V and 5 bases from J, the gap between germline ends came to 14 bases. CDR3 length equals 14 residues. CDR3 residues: CASRGYKRDQPQHF. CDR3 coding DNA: TGTGCCAGCAGAGGATACAAAAGGGATCAGCCCCAGCATTTT.

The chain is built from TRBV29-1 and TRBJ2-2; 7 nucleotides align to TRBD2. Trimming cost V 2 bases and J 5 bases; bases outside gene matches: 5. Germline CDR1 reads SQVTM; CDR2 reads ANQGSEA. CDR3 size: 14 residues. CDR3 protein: CSVEFGGRTGELFF. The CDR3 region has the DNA TGCAGCGTTGAATTCGGGGGGAGAACCGGGGAGCTGTTTTTT.

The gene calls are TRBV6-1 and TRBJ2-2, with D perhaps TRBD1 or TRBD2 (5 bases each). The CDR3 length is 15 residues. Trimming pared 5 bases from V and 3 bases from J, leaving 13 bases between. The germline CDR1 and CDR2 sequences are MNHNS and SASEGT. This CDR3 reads CASSRTRGDTGELFF. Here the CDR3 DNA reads TGTGCCAGCAGTAGGACCCGAGGGGACACCGGGGAGCTGTTTTTT.

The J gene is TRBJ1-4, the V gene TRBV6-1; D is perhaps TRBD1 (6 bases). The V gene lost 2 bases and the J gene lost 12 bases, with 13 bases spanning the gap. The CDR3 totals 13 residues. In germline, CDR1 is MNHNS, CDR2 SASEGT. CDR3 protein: CASSESGVEELFF. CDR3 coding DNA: TGTGCCAGCAGTGAATCAGGGGTTGAGGAACTGTTTTTT.